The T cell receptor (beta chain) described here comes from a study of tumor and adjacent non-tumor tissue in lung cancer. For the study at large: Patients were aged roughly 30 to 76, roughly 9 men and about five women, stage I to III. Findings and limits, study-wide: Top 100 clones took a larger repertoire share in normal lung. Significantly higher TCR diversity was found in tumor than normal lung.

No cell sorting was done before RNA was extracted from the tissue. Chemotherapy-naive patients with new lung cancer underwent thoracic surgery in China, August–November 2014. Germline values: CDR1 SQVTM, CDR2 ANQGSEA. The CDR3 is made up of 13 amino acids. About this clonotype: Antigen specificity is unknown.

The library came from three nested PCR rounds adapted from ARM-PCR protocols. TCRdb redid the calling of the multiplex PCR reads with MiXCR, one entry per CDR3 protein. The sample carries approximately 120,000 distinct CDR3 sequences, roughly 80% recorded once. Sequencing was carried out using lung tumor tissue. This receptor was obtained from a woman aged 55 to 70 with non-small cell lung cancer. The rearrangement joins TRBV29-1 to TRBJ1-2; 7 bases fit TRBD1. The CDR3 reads CRASETGQLGYTF. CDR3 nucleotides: TGCCGCGCCTCAGAGACAGGGCAATTGGGATACACCTTC.